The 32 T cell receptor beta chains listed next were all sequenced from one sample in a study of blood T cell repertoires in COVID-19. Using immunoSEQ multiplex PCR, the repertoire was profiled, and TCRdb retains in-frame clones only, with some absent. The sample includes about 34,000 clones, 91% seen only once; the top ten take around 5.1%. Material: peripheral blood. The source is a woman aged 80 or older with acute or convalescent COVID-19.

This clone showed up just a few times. The CDR3: CASTSRTSGRTGELFF. Written as DNA, the CDR3 is TGTGCCAGCACTTCGCGGACTAGCGGTCGCACCGGGGAGCTGTTTTTT. J is TRBJ2-2 and V is TRBV2; 10 bases map to TRBD2. V shed 7 bases, J shed 4 bases, and the junction held 9 bases outside the gene matches. Germline lookup yields CDR1 SNHLY and CDR2 FYNNEI. The CDR3 is made up of 16 amino acids.

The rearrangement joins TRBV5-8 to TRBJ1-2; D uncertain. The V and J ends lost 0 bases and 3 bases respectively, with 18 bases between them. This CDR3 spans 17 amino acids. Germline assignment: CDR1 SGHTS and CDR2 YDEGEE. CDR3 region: CASSLGLLEQLYYGYTF. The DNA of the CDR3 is TGTGCCAGCAGCTTGGGCCTCCTGGAACAGTTATACTATGGCTACACCTTC.

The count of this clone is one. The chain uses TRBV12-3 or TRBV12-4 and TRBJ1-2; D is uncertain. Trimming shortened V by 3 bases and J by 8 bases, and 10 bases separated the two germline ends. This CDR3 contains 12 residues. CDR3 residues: CASSFETAGYTF. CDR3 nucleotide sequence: TGTGCCAGCAGTTTTGAAACAGCCGGCTACACCTTC.

The CDR3 reads CASSPYRGTGELFF. The DNA of the CDR3 is TGTGCCAGCAGCCCTTACAGGGGGACCGGGGAGCTGTTTTTT. This chain links TRBV16 with TRBJ2-2, with TRBD1 matching over 8 bases. CDR1 KGHSY and CDR2 FQNENV come from the germline V gene. CDR3 length: 14 amino acids. The V and J ends lost 4 bases and 5 bases, in that order; junction bases with no gene match: 3.

CDR3: CASSLPGQGMQYF. CDR3 DNA sequence: TGTGCCAGCAGCCTTCCTGGACAGGGGATGCAGTACTTC. V is TRBV5-6 and J is TRBJ2-7; TRBD1 matches at 9 bases. The V gene's germline CDR1 is SGHDT and CDR2 YYEEEE. V lost 4 bases to trimming and J lost 9 bases; unmatched junction nucleotides: 8. The CDR3 is 13 amino acids.

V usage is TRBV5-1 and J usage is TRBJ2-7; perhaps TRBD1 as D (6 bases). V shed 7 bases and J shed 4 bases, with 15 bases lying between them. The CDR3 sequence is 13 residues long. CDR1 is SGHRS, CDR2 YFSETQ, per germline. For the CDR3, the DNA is TGCGCCAGCTCGGGGCAGGGGAGATACGAGCAGTACTTC. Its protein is CASSGQGRYEQYF.

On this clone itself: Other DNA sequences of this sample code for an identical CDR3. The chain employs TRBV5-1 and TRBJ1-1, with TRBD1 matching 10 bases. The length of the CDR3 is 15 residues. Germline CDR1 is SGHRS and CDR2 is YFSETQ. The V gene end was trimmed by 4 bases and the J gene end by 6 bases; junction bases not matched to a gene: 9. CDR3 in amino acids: CASSPGTGEVPEAFF. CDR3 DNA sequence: TGCGCCAGCAGCCCGGGGACAGGGGAGGTTCCTGAAGCTTTCTTT.

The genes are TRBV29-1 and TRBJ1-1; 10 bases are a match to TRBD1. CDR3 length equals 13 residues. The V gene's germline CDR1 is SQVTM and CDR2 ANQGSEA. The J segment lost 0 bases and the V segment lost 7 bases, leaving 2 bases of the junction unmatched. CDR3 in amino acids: CSGGQGMNTEAFF. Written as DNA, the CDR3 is TGCAGCGGGGGACAGGGGATGAACACTGAAGCTTTCTTT.

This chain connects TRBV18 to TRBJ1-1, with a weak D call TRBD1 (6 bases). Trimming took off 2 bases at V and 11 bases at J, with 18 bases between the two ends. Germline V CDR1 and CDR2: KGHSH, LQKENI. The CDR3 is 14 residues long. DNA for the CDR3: TGTGCCAGCTCACCAATTAGGGGAGGCGGGGGCGCTTTCTTT. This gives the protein CASSPIRGGGGAFF.

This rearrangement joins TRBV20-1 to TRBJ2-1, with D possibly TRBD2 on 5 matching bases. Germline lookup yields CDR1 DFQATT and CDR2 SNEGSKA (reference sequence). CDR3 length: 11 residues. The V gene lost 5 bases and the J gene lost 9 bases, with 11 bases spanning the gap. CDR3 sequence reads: CSARGSSEQFF. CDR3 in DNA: TGCAGTGCTCGGGGATCGTCTGAGCAGTTCTTC.

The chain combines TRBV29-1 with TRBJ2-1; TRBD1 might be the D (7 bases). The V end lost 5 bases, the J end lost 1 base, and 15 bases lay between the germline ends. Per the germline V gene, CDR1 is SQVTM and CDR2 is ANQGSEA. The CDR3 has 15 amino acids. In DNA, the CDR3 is TGCAGCGTTCTAGGAGGGGGCGATTCCTACAATGAGCAGTTCTTC. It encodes CSVLGGGDSYNEQFF.

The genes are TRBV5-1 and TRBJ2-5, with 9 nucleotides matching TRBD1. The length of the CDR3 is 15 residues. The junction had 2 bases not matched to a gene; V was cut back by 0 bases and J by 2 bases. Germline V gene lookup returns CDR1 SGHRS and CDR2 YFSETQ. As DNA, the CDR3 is TGCGCCAGCAGCTTGGCGGGACAGGGTCAAGAGACCCAGTACTTC. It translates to CASSLAGQGQETQYF.

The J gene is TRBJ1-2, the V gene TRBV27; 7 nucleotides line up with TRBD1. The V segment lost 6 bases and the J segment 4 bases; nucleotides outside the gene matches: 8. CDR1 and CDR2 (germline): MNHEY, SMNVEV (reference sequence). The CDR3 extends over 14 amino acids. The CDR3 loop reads CASRRTGRGYGYTF. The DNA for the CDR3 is TGTGCCAGCAGAAGGACAGGTCGAGGCTATGGCTACACCTTC.

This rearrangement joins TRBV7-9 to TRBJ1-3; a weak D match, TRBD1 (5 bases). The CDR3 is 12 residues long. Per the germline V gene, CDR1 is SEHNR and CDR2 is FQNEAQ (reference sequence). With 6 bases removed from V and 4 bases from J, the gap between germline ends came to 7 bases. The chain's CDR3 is CASSPGGNTIYF. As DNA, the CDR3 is TGTGCCAGCAGTCCAGGGGGAAACACCATATATTTT.

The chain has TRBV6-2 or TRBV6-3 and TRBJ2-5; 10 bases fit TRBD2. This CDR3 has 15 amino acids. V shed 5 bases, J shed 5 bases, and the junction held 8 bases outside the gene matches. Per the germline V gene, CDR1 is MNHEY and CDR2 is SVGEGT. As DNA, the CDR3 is TGTGCCAGCAGTCGGGGACTAGCGTTGATGGAGACCCAGTACTTC. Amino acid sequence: CASSRGLALMETQYF.

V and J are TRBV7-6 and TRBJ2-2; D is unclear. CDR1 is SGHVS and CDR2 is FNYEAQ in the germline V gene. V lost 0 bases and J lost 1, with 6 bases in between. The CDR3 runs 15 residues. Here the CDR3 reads CASSLAPGNTGELFF. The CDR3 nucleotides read TGTGCCAGCAGCTTAGCGCCGGGGAACACCGGGGAGCTGTTTTTT.

The chain's CDR3 is CAWSESSYNEQFF. For the CDR3, the DNA is TGTGCCTGGAGTGAGAGCTCCTACAATGAGCAGTTCTTC. The chain recombines TRBV30 with TRBJ2-1; no reliable D call. This CDR3 is built from 13 residues. The V and J ends lost 1 base and 0 bases respectively, with 4 bases between them. Germline V gives CDR1 GTSNPN, CDR2 SVGIG (reference sequence).

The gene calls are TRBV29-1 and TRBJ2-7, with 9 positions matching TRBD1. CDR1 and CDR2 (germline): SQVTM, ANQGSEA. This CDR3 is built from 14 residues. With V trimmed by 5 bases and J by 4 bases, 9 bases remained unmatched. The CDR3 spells CSVKIGTGIYEQYF. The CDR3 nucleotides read TGCAGCGTTAAAATCGGGACAGGGATTTACGAGCAGTACTTC.

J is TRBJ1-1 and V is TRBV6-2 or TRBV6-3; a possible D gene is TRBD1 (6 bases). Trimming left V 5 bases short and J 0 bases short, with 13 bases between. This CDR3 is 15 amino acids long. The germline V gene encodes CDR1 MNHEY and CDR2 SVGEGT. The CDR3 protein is CASSTFGQMNTEAFF. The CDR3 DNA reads TGTGCCAGCAGTACATTCGGACAGATGAACACTGAAGCTTTCTTT.

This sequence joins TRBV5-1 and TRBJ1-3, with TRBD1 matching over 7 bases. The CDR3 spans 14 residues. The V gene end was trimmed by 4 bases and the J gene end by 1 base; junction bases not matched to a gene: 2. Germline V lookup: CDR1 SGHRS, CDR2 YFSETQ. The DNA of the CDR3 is TGCGCCAGCAGCCTACAGGGGTCTGGAAACACCATATATTTT. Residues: CASSLQGSGNTIYF.

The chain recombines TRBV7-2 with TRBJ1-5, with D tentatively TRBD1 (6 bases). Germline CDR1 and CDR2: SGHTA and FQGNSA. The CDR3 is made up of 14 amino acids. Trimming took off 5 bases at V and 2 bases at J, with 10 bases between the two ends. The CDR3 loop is CASSLQGGNQPQHF. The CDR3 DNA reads TGTGCCAGCAGCCTACAGGGCGGCAATCAGCCCCAGCATTTT.

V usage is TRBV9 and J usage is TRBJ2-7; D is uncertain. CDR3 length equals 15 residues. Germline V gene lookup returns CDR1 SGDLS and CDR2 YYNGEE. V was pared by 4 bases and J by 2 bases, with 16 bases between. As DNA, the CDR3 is TGTGCCAGCAGCCCTCGACACCACACAACCTACGAGCAGTACTTC. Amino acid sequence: CASSPRHHTTYEQYF.

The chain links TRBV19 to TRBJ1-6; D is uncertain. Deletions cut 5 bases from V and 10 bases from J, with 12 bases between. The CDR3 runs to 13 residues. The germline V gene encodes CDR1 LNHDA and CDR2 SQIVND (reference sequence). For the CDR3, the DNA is TGTGCCAGTAGTGACAAGGTGAGCTCACCCCTCCACTTT. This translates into CASSDKVSSPLHF.

Here the CDR3 reads CASSQDLPGVGVDTQYF. In nucleotides, the CDR3 is TGTGCCAGCAGCCAAGATCTTCCAGGGGTTGGTGTGGATACGCAGTATTTT. This chain joins TRBV3-1 (or the pseudogene TRBV3-2) and TRBJ2-3; D is possibly TRBD1 (6 bases). This CDR3 is 17 amino acids long. Trimming took off 0 bases at V and 6 bases at J, with 19 bases between the two ends. The germline V gene has CDR1 LGHDT and CDR2 YNNKEL (reference sequence).

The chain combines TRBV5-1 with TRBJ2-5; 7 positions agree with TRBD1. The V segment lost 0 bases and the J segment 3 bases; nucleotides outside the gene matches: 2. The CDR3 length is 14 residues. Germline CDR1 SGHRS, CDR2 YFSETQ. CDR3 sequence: CASSLAGTEETQYF. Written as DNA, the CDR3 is TGCGCCAGCAGCTTGGCCGGGACAGAAGAGACCCAGTACTTC.

CDR3 nucleotides: TGTGCCAGCAGCCTTACAGGGGACTCACCCCTCCACTTT. It encodes CASSLTGDSPLHF. The chain is built from TRBV7-9 and TRBJ1-6; 7 bases align to TRBD1. Germline CDR1 reads SEHNR; CDR2 reads FQNEAQ (reference sequence). CDR3 size: 13 residues. With 5 bases clipped from V and 10 bases from J, the junction kept 5 bases outside the gene matches.

CDR3 residues: CASSPRWGGSQTADTQYF. CDR3 DNA sequence: TGTGCCAGCAGCCCCAGGTGGGGGGGCTCTCAAACCGCAGATACGCAGTATTTT. J is TRBJ2-3 and V is TRBV3-1 (or the pseudogene TRBV3-2); TRBD2 might be the D (7 bases). Per the germline V gene, CDR1 is LGHDT and CDR2 is YNNKEL (reference sequence). V lost 4 bases to trimming and J lost 4 bases, with 24 bases between them. This CDR3 comprises 18 residues.

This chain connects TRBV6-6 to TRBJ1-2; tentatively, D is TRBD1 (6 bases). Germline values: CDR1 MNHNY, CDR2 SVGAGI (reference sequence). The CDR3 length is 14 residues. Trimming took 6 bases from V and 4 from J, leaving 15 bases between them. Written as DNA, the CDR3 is TGTGCCAGCAGCCTTCGGGGGGCAGTCTATGGCTACACCTTC. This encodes CASSLRGAVYGYTF.

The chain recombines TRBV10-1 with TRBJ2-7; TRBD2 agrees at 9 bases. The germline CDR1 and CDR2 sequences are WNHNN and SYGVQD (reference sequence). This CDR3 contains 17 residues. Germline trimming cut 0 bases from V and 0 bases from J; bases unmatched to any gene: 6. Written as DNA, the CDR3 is TGCGCCAGCAGTGAGTCTAGGGAGACTAGCGGCTCCTACGAGCAGTACTTC. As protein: CASSESRETSGSYEQYF.

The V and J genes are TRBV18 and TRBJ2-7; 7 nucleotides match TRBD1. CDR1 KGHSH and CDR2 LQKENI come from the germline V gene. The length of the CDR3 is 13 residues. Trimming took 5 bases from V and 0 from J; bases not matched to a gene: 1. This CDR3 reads CASSRDSSYEQYF. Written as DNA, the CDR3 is TGTGCCAGCTCAAGGGACAGCTCCTACGAGCAGTACTTC.

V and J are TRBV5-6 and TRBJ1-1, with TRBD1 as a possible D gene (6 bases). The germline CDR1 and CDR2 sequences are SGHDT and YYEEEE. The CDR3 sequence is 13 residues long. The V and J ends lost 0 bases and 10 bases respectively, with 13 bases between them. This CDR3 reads CASSLAGGWVAFF. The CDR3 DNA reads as TGTGCCAGCAGCTTGGCTGGGGGCTGGGTAGCTTTCTTT. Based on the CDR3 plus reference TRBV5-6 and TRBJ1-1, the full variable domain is DAGVTQSPTHLIKTRGQQVTLRCSPKSGHDTVSWYQQALGQGPQFIFQYYEEEERQRGNFPDRFSGHQFPNYSSELNVNALLLGDSALYLCASSLAGGWVAFFGQGTRLTVV.

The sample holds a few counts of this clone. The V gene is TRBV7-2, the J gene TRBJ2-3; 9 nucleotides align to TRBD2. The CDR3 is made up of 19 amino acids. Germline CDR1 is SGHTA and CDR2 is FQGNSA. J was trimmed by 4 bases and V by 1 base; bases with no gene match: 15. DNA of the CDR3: TGTGCCAGCAGCTTAGGACTTCGCGGGGCGGGGGGGCCCTCAGATACGCAGTATTTT. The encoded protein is CASSLGLRGAGGPSDTQYF.